This TCR beta chain is from a study of T cell responses to AZD1222 COVID-19 vaccine. Trimming pared 3 bases from V and 4 bases from J, leaving 6 bases between. This CDR3 contains 13 residues. TCRdb's copy holds only in-frame clones and misses some; the assay was immunoSEQ multiplex PCR. This sample has under 200,000 clones; around nine tenths occur once, and the top ten carry about 4.3%. About this clone itself: Its antigen is not known.

Second-dose intervals of approximately 4 or approximately 12 weeks were pooled. Whole-study findings and limits: Vaccine-related CD4 TCRs covered spike, predominating at 160-218 and 743-854. Repertoire sampling happened only post peak T cell response. Clonal diversity was possibly underestimated, and the donors were mostly white British, with more females.

The receptor's source is an adult who received the AZD1222 COVID-19 vaccine. The sequencing used peripheral blood, collected 28 days after the second AZD1222 dose. The V and J genes are TRBV12-3 or TRBV12-4 and TRBJ2-2; TRBD1 might be the D (5 bases). CDR3 sequence reads: CASSFTGTGELFF. CDR3 DNA: TGTGCCAGCAGTTTCACAGGCACCGGGGAGCTGTTTTTT.